This TCR beta chain was recorded in a study of blood T cell repertoires in COVID-19. Study background: T cells, B-cell-depleted T cells, or PBMCs provided the cDNA or gDNA that served as material.

This clone has only one observation. The study assigned cohorts using participant-reported clinical history. Sequenced by immunoSEQ multiplex PCR; TCRdb stores in-frame clones only, minus some. Of 450,000 or so clones listed, 90% are singletons. Germline V gene sequence: CDR1 KGHSH, CDR2 LQKENI. The germline V and J ends were trimmed by 3 bases and 0 bases, with 9 bases remaining between them. The CDR3 sequence is 15 residues long. This rearrangement joins TRBV18 to TRBJ1-3; D uncertain. This TCR derives from a man aged 18 to 29 who had recovered from COVID-19. The sequenced sample consisted of PBMCs or T cells enriched from blood (not recorded which). CDR3 amino acids: CASSPSESSGNTIYF. CDR3 coding DNA: TGTGCCAGCTCACCTAGCGAGAGCTCTGGAAACACCATATATTTT. Together with reference TRBV18 and TRBJ1-3, the CDR3 gives the full variable domain: NAGVMQNPRHLVRRRGQEARLRCSPMKGHSHVYWYRQLPEEGLKFMVYLQKENIIDESGMPKERFSAEFPKEGPSILRIQQVVRGDSAAYFCASSPSESSGNTIYFGEGSWLTVV.